Below are 26 T cell receptor beta chains sequenced from a single sample in a study of monozygotic twins with cystic fibrosis (dated by TCRdb to the early 2020s). Library construction relied on the immunoSEQ multiplex PCR assay. TCRdb mirrors the immuneACCESS table, restricted to in-frame sequences. Some clones are absent from its copies; in checked studies, under half trace to an unresolved V gene, and the reason for the others is unknown. Here the sample has tens of thousands of clones; roughly nine tenths occur a single time. The ten largest clones take up approximately 0.5% of the sample. Sequenced material: blood. The origin of the receptors is a girl aged 2-10 years with cystic fibrosis.

This chain connects TRBV4-2 to TRBJ2-3; D is ambiguous. This CDR3 is 12 amino acids long. CDR1 LGHNA and CDR2 YNFKEQ come from the germline V gene. V shed 4 bases and J shed 6 bases, with 8 bases lying between them. CDR3 coding DNA: TGTGCCAGCAGCCCTAGGGATGATACGCAGTATTTT. Protein: CASSPRDDTQYF.

This chain uses TRBV11-2 with TRBJ2-3; 8 bases match TRBD1. V shed 7 bases and J 2 bases; nucleotides not matched to a gene: 5. There are 14 residues in the CDR3. Germline CDR1 is SGHAT and CDR2 is FQNNGV. CDR3: CASTRDRTTDTQYF. The CDR3 coding sequence is TGTGCCAGCACCAGGGACAGGACCACAGATACGCAGTATTTT.

CDR3 sequence: CASSVDRVHSDRGVPGELFF. CDR3 bases: TGTGCCAGCAGCGTAGATCGGGTTCACTCGGACAGGGGTGTCCCCGGGGAGCTGTTTTTT. This chain uses TRBV9 with TRBJ2-2, with TRBD1 matching over 9 bases. J gave up 6 bases and V 0 bases, and 18 bases lay outside the gene matches. Per germline, CDR1 SGDLS and CDR2 YYNGEE. The CDR3 spans 20 residues.

V is TRBV6-6 and J is TRBJ1-4; D unresolved. In germline, CDR1 is MNHNY, CDR2 SVGAGI (reference sequence). The CDR3 covers 14 residues. Trimming removed 2 bases from V and 0 bases from J, with 4 bases in between. This CDR3 reads CASSYGATNEKLFF. DNA for the CDR3: TGTGCCAGCAGTTACGGAGCAACTAATGAAAAACTGTTTTTT.

The chain recombines TRBV5-8 with TRBJ2-5, with D hard to call. Germline lookup yields CDR1 SGHTS and CDR2 YDEGEE. This CDR3 spans 17 amino acids. Between the trimmed V and J ends, which lost 0 bases and 3 bases, there was a span of 18 bases. The CDR3, as DNA: TGTGCCAGCAGCTTGGTGTCTCCCAGGCGAATCGAAGAGACCCAGTACTTC. Its protein is CASSLVSPRRIEETQYF.

The genes are TRBV2 and TRBJ1-6; D might be TRBD1 (5 bases). This CDR3 has 15 residues. Germline CDR1 SNHLY, CDR2 FYNNEI. Deletions cut 10 bases from V and 7 bases from J, with 20 bases between. The CDR3 DNA reads as TGTGCCATTCAGGGCAGTGGTCCTACCAATTCACCCCTCCACTTT. Its translation is CAIQGSGPTNSPLHF.

The chain combines TRBV5-5 with TRBJ2-3, with 10 bases lining up with TRBD2. This CDR3 has 16 residues. V lost 1 base to trimming and J lost 1 base; unmatched junction nucleotides: 3. The germline gives CDR1 SGHKS, CDR2 YYEKEE (reference sequence). The CDR3 nucleotides are TGTGCCAGCAGCTTGCCTAGCGGGGGCCGCACAGATACGCAGTATTTT. This gives the protein CASSLPSGGRTDTQYF.

This clone was seen only once. This chain joins TRBV13 and TRBJ1-2; 7 bases align to TRBD1. This CDR3 contains 16 residues. CDR1 is PRHDT, CDR2 FYEKMQ, per germline (reference sequence). Losses at the gene ends were 0 bases for V and 4 bases for J; bases not matched to a gene: 8. The CDR3 reads CASSLGGQLQFYGYTF. The CDR3 nucleotides are TGTGCCAGCAGCTTAGGGGGACAGCTACAATTCTATGGCTACACCTTC.

V and J are TRBV13 and TRBJ2-3, with TRBD1 as a possible D gene (6 bases). V was cut by 2 bases and J by 2 bases, with 11 bases left in between. This CDR3 is 15 amino acids long. In germline, CDR1 is PRHDT, CDR2 FYEKMQ (reference sequence). Here the CDR3 reads CASSLQRGTTDTQYF. DNA of the CDR3: TGTGCCAGCAGCTTACAGAGGGGGACCACAGATACGCAGTATTTT. The full variable domain, completed using reference TRBV13 and TRBJ2-3, is AAGVIQSPRHLIKEKRETATLKCYPIPRHDTVYWYQQGPGQDPQFLISFYEKMQSDKGSIPDRFSAQQFSDYHSELNMSSLELGDSALYFCASSLQRGTTDTQYFGPGTRLTVL.

The genes are TRBV9 and TRBJ1-3, with 7 bases that match TRBD1. CDR1 is SGDLS, CDR2 YYNGEE, per germline. The CDR3 consists of 14 residues. Losses at the gene ends were 3 bases for V and 7 bases for J; bases not matched to a gene: 7. CDR3 nucleotide sequence: TGTGCCAGCAGCGGACAGGGAGTGGGGAACACCATATATTTT. Protein product: CASSGQGVGNTIYF.

V and J are TRBV2 and TRBJ2-1, with D perhaps matching TRBD1 (6 bases). The CDR3 is made up of 14 amino acids. Germline V gene sequence: CDR1 SNHLY, CDR2 FYNNEI. V was trimmed by 1 base and J by 2 bases, leaving 6 bases between them. The CDR3 DNA is TGTGCCAGCAGTGAAGGGGGGCCCTACAATGAGCAGTTCTTC. Its translation is CASSEGGPYNEQFF.

V and J are TRBV5-6 and TRBJ2-7; 7 bases are shared with TRBD2. The V segment lost 4 bases and the J segment 3 bases; nucleotides outside the gene matches: 10. The CDR3 extends over 15 amino acids. Germline V gene lookup returns CDR1 SGHDT and CDR2 YYEEEE. The CDR3 protein is CASSTVLARHYEQYF. In DNA, the CDR3 is TGTGCCAGCAGCACCGTACTAGCGAGACACTACGAGCAGTACTTC.

The V and J genes are TRBV4-3 and TRBJ2-5; 12 nucleotides agree with TRBD2. Losses at the gene ends were 4 bases for V and 3 bases for J; bases not matched to a gene: 0. CDR3 length: 14 amino acids. Germline V gives CDR1 LGHNA, CDR2 YSLEER. The CDR3 sequence: CASSRTSGEETQYF. In nucleotides, the CDR3 is TGCGCCAGCAGCCGGACTAGCGGGGAAGAGACCCAGTACTTC.

This chain links TRBV7-9 with TRBJ1-4; TRBD1 agrees at 9 bases. CDR3 length: 15 residues. Trimming cost V 2 bases and J 3 bases; bases outside gene matches: 1. CDR1 and CDR2 (germline): SEHNR, FQNEAQ (reference sequence). The CDR3 is CASSLRQGANEKLFF. The CDR3 DNA reads TGTGCCAGCAGCTTACGACAGGGGGCTAATGAAAAACTGTTTTTT.

The chain is built from TRBV5-1 and TRBJ2-5; 7 bases match TRBD2. The J segment lost 6 bases and the V segment lost 0 bases, leaving 14 bases of the junction unmatched. Germline V CDR1 and CDR2: SGHRS, YFSETQ. The CDR3 length is 17 residues. The CDR3: CASSLDPGGGLLKTQYF. CDR3 DNA: TGCGCCAGCAGCTTGGATCCCGGCGGGGGATTATTGAAGACCCAGTACTTC.

The count of this clone is one. The V gene is TRBV9, the J gene TRBJ2-1; D may correspond to TRBD1 or TRBD2 (6 bases each). The germline gives CDR1 SGDLS, CDR2 YYNGEE. The V and J ends lost 0 bases and 4 bases respectively, with 17 bases between them. The CDR3 sequence is 17 residues long. The CDR3 spells CASSVAPVGGLYNEQFF. CDR3 nucleotides: TGTGCCAGCAGCGTAGCCCCAGTCGGGGGCCTGTACAATGAGCAGTTCTTC.

The V call is TRBV7-3, the J call TRBJ2-1; 11 bases line up with TRBD2. The CDR3 runs 16 residues. CDR1 is SGHTA and CDR2 is FQGTGA in the germline V gene. Losses at the gene ends were 1 base for V and 5 bases for J; bases not matched to a gene: 4. In nucleotides, the CDR3 is TGTGCCAGCAGCTTAATAGCGGGGGGGAGTCACAATGAGCAGTTCTTC. It encodes CASSLIAGGSHNEQFF.

The chain combines TRBV7-6 with TRBJ2-1; perhaps D is TRBD1 or TRBD2 (5 bases each). CDR3 length equals 12 residues. V was cut by 1 base and J by 10 bases, with 8 bases left in between. CDR1 SGHVS and CDR2 FNYEAQ come from the germline V gene. CDR3 DNA: TGTGCCAGCAGCTTAGGTGGGGGAGAGCAGTTCTTC. Translating gives CASSLGGGEQFF.

V gene TRBV7-2 combines with J gene TRBJ2-1; 7 bases fit TRBD1. Germline CDR1 is SGHTA and CDR2 is FQGNSA. V lost 3 bases, J lost 5 bases, and 7 bases stayed unmatched. The CDR3 has 15 residues. The CDR3 coding sequence is TGTGCCAGCAGCTTGACAGGGAAAATGAACAATGAGCAGTTCTTC. Its translation is CASSLTGKMNNEQFF.

The chain combines TRBV19 with TRBJ2-1; 9 bases line up with TRBD2. CDR1 is LNHDA and CDR2 is SQIVND in the germline V gene (reference sequence). This CDR3 spans 15 amino acids. With V trimmed by 3 bases and J by 5 bases, 5 bases remained unmatched. CDR3 DNA sequence: TGTGCCAGTAGTATCAGAGCGGGGGGAAACAATGAGCAGTTCTTC. Translation: CASSIRAGGNNEQFF.

CDR3 in amino acids: CASSPTGGRGYTF. The CDR3 nucleotides read TGTGCCAGCTCACCCACAGGGGGCCGAGGCTACACCTTC. This sequence joins TRBV18 and TRBJ1-2, with 9 nucleotides matching TRBD1. V shed 3 bases, J shed 8 bases, and the junction held 4 bases outside the gene matches. The CDR3 covers 13 residues. Germline V gene sequence: CDR1 KGHSH, CDR2 LQKENI.

The J gene is TRBJ2-4, the V gene TRBV7-2, with TRBD2 matching over 14 bases. Trimming took 2 bases from V and 1 from J; bases not matched to a gene: 4. This CDR3 is built from 18 residues. CDR1 SGHTA and CDR2 FQGNSA come from the germline V gene. The CDR3 loop reads CASSLRLAGGKAKNIQYF. The CDR3 DNA sequence: TGTGCCAGCAGCTTACGACTAGCGGGGGGGAAGGCCAAAAACATTCAGTACTTC.

The rearrangement joins TRBV18 to TRBJ2-7; perhaps TRBD1 as D (6 bases). CDR1 KGHSH and CDR2 LQKENI come from the germline V gene. This CDR3 comprises 12 residues. Trimming left V 3 bases short and J 5 bases short, with 8 bases between. The CDR3, as DNA: TGTGCCAGCTCACCGAGACAGGACGAGCAGTACTTC. This codes for CASSPRQDEQYF.

The chain has TRBV14 and TRBJ2-1; 15 bases fit TRBD2. CDR1 and CDR2 from the germline V gene are SGHDN and FVKESK. The ends lost 0 bases at V and 3 bases at J; junction bases unmatched: 9. This CDR3 spans 20 amino acids. CDR3 in amino acids: CASSQDFAGTSGGYYNEQFF. CDR3 sequence (DNA): TGTGCCAGCAGCCAAGATTTTGCCGGGACTAGCGGGGGGTACTACAATGAGCAGTTCTTC.

This clone has just one count. The rearrangement uses TRBV30 and TRBJ1-5, with D unresolved. CDR1 GTSNPN and CDR2 SVGIG come from the germline V gene (reference sequence). The CDR3 covers 14 residues. The V end was cut by 4 bases, the J end by 0 bases, with 10 bases between. The CDR3 DNA follows: TGTGCCTGGAAGGGCCAGAATAGCAATCAGCCCCAGCATTTT. Encoded protein: CAWKGQNSNQPQHF.

This sequence joins TRBV7-2 and TRBJ2-1, with D possibly matching TRBD2 (5 bases). Trimming shortened V by 5 bases and J by 10 bases, and 15 bases separated the two germline ends. The V gene's germline CDR1 is SGHTA and CDR2 FQGNSA. CDR3 size: 13 residues. CDR3: CASSPGLELEQFF. The CDR3 nucleotides read TGTGCCAGCAGCCCCGGACTGGAATTAGAGCAGTTCTTC.